A selection of T cell receptor beta chains follows, all from one sample in a study of T cell responses to AZD1222 COVID-19 vaccine. Using immunoSEQ multiplex PCR, the repertoire was profiled, and TCRdb retains in-frame clones only, with some absent. The sample has 150,000 to 160,000 clones, 88% seen once. The sequencing used peripheral blood, collected on day 0 of AZD1222 vaccination. The receptors derive from an adult in good health. Each CDR3 is given with its conserved first and last residue. A D gene is named only where the DNA matches it firmly. A clone size is listed for some rows: how often the clone was seen (once, few, many), or a class if it is expanded.

.	TRBD2	TRBV7-2	TRBJ2-5	CASCLREGETQYF	TGTGCCAGCTGCCTTCGGGAGGGAGAGACCCAGTACTTC
.	.	TRBV29-1	TRBJ1-2	CSVEPGTTGYTF	TGCAGCGTTGAGCCCGGGACGACTGGCTACACCTTC
.	TRBD1	TRBV11-2	TRBJ1-6	CASSPDRGHSPLHF	TGTGCCAGCAGCCCGGACAGGGGTCACTCACCCCTCCACTTT
.	TRBD1	TRBV6-6	TRBJ2-7	CASSTRQGAYEQYF	TGTGCCAGCAGTACAAGACAGGGGGCCTACGAGCAGTACTTC
.	.	TRBV11-3	TRBJ2-1	CASSTSGASYNEQFF	TGTGCCAGCAGCACCTCGGGGGCGTCCTACAATGAGCAGTTCTTC
.	TRBD1	TRBV19	TRBJ1-2	CASHFPGQGADGYTF	TGTGCCAGCCACTTCCCGGGACAGGGGGCGGATGGCTACACCTTC
.	.	TRBV15	TRBJ2-7	CATSRDMGARREQYF	TGTGCCACCAGCAGAGATATGGGGGCGCGACGGGAGCAGTACTTC
.	.	TRBV7-6	TRBJ2-5	CASSLRFQETQYF	TGTGCCAGCAGCTTACGCTTCCAAGAGACCCAGTACTTC
.	.	TRBV28	TRBJ1-6	CASSLVLFQGRDSPLHF	TGTGCCAGCAGTTTGGTATTATTCCAGGGTAGGGATTCACCCCTCCACTTT
.	.	TRBV5-5	TRBJ2-2	CASSLGGNTGELFF	TGTGCCAGCAGCTTGGGCGGGAACACCGGGGAGCTGTTTTTT
.	.	TRBV9	TRBJ2-7	CASSVDPTREQYF	TGTGCCAGCAGCGTAGACCCCACTCGGGAGCAGTACTTC
.	.	TRBV5-1	TRBJ1-2	CASSLNTGNYGYTF	TGCGCCAGCAGCTTAAATACAGGGAACTATGGCTACACCTTC
.	TRBD1	TRBV6-2/TRBV6-3	TRBJ2-1	CASSQGQGPYNEQFF	TGTGCCAGCAGCCAAGGACAGGGGCCCTACAATGAGCAGTTCTTC
.	.	TRBV4-3	TRBJ2-1	CASSQDSRAYEQFF	TGCGCCAGCAGCCAAGATAGTCGGGCCTACGAGCAGTTCTTC
.	.	TRBV9	TRBJ1-2	CASSSRQGHGYTF	TGTGCCAGCAGCTCCCGGCAGGGCCATGGCTACACCTTC
.	.	TRBV28	TRBJ1-3	CASVSRNTIYF	TGTGCCAGCGTCTCCCGGAACACCATATATTTT
.	.	TRBV6-6	TRBJ1-2	CASSQLPGTNYGYTF	TGTGCCAGCTCCCAACTGCCAGGGACCAACTATGGCTACACCTTC
few	.	TRBV10-2	TRBJ1-5	CASLRDGVGNQPQHF	TGCGCCAGCCTCAGGGATGGGGTCGGCAATCAGCCCCAGCATTTT
.	.	TRBV19	TRBJ2-7	CASSFSNHYEQYF	TGTGCCAGTAGTTTCAGCAACCACTACGAGCAGTACTTC
.	.	TRBV7-2	TRBJ1-2	CASSLSKAGPGDGYTF	TGTGCCAGCAGCTTGTCTAAGGCGGGCCCGGGTGATGGCTACACCTTC
.	.	TRBV10-3	TRBJ1-1	CATGTGNTEAFF	TGTGCCACCGGAACGGGGAACACTGAAGCTTTCTTT
.	TRBD2	TRBV4-3	TRBJ2-1	CASSQDIRLAAYDEQFF	TGCGCCAGCAGCCAAGATATCCGGCTAGCGGCGTACGATGAGCAGTTCTTC
.	TRBD1	TRBV7-9	TRBJ1-2	CASSPGTGIDGYTF	TGTGCCAGCAGCCCAGGGACAGGGATAGATGGCTACACCTTC
.	TRBD1	TRBV19	TRBJ1-5	CASTLIGGAGQPQHF	TGTGCCAGTACCCTTATAGGGGGCGCGGGTCAGCCCCAGCATTTT
once	.	TRBV5-1	TRBJ2-5	CASSLEAAQETQYF	TGCGCCAGCAGCTTGGAGGCCGCCCAAGAGACCCAGTACTTC
few	.	TRBV11-2	TRBJ2-1	CASSFSGDEQFF	TGTGCCAGCAGCTTTTCAGGGGATGAGCAGTTCTTC
.	.	TRBV7-2	TRBJ1-3	CASSQGVRAGNTIYF	TGTGCCAGCAGCCAAGGGGTGCGTGCTGGAAACACCATATATTTT